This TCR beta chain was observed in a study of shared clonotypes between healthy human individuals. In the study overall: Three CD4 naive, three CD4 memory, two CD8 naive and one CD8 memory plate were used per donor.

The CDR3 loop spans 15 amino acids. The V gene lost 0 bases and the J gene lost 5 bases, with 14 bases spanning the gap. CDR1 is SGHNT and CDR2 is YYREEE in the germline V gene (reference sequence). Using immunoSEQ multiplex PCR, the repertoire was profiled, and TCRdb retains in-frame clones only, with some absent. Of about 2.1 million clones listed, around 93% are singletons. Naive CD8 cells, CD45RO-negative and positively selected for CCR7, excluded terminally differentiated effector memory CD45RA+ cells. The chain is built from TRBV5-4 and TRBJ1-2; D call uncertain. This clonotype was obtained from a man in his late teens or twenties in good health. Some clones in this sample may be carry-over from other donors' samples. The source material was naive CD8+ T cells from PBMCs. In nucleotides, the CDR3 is TGTGCCAGCAGCTTGGAGGTCACGGGTTTTTATGGCTACACCTTC. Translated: CASSLEVTGFYGYTF. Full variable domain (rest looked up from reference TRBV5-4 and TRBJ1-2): ETGVTQSPTHLIKTRGQQVTLRCSSQSGHNTVSWYQQALGQGPQFIFQYYREEENGRGNFPPRFSGLQFPNYSSELNVNALELDDSALYLCASSLEVTGFYGYTFGSGTRLTVV.